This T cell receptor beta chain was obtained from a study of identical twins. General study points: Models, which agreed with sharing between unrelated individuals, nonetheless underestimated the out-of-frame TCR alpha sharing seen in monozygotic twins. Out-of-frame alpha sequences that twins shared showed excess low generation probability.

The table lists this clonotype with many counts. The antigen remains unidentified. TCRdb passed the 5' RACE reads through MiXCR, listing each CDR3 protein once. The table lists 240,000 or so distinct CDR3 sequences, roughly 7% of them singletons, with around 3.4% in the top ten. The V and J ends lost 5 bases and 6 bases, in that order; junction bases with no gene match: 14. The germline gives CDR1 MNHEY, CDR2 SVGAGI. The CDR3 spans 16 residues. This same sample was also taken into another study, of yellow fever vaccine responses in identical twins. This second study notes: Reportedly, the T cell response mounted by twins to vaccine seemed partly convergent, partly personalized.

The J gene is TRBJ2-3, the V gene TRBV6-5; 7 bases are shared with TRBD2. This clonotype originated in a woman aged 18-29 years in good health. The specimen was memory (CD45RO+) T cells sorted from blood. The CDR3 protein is CASSTHSVRETDTQYF. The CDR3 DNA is TGTGCCAGCAGTACTCATAGTGTGCGGGAGACTGATACGCAGTATTTT.